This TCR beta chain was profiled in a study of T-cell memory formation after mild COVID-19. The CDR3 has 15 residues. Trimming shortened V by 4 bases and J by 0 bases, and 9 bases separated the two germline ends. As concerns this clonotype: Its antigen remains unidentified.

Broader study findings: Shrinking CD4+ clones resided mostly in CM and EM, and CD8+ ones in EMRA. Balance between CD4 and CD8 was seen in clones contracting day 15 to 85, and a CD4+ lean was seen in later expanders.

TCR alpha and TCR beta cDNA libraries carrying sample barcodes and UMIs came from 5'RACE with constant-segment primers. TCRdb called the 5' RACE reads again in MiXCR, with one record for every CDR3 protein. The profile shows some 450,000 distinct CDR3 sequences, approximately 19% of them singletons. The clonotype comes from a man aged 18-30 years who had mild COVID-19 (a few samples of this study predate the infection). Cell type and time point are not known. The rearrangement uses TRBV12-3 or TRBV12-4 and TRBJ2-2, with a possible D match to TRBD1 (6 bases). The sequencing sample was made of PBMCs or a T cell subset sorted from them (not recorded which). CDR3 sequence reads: CASSSRGSNTGELFF. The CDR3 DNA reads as TGTGCCAGCAGTTCTAGGGGGTCGAACACCGGGGAGCTGTTTTTT.